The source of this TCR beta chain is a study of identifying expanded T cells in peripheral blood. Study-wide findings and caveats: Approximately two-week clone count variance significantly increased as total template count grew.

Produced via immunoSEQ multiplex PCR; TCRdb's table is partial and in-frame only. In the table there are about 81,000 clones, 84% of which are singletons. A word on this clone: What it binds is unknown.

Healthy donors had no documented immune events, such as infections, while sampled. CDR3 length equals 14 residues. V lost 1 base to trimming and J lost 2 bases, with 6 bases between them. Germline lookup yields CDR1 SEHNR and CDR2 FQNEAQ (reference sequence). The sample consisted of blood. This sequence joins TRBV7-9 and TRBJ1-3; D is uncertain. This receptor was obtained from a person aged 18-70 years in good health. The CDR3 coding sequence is TGTGCCAGCAGCTTAGGTGTAACTGGAAACACCATATATTTT. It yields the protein CASSLGVTGNTIYF.